This entry features one T cell receptor (beta chain) sequence. Germline V gene data show CDR1 as SNHLY and CDR2 as FYNNEI. The length of the CDR3 is 15 residues. After removal of 6 bases from V and 2 bases from J, the junction contained 5 bases not matched to a gene. Original processing methods: Cell counts per sample came from amplifying reference gene primers. Here immunoSEQ multiplex PCR was the method, and the copy in TCRdb shows in-frame clones only, minus some. V, J and clone size were drawn from that table, and D and trimming were deduced from the DNA. The sample has some 75,000 clones; around 80% are singletons. The sample comes from a study of blood T cell repertoires in COVID-19. Study-level information: COVID-19 samples collected from the United States, Italy and Spain covered acute and convalescent phases. The analysed material was cDNA or gDNA that came from T cells, B-cell-depleted T cells, or PBMCs.

The TCR sequence derives from a woman aged 80 or over with active or convalescent COVID-19. This chain connects TRBV2 to TRBJ1-3; the match to TRBD1 covers 9 bases. The sequenced sample was peripheral blood. The CDR3 sequence: CASSRDRAAGNTIYF. The CDR3 region has the DNA TGTGCCAGCAGCAGGGACAGGGCCGCTGGAAACACCATATATTTT. The variable domain in full, with the rest retrieved from reference TRBV2 and TRBJ1-3, is EPEVTQTPSHQVTQMGQEVILRCVPISNHLYFYWYRQILGQKVEFLVSFYNNEISEKSEIFDDQFSVERPDGSNFTLKIRSTKLEDSAMYFCASSRDRAAGNTIYFGEGSWLTVV.